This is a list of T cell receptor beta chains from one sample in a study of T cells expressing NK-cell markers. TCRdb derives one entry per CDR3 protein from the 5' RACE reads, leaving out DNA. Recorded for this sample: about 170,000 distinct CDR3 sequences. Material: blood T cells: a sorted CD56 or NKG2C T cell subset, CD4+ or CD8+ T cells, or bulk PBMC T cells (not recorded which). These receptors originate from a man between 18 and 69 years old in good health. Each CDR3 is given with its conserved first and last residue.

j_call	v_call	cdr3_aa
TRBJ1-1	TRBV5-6	CASSLGGVLKKNTEAFF
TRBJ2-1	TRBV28	CASSLSLNRGLEQFF
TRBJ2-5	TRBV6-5	CASSYTGTSGQETQYF
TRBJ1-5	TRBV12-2	CASRLLKLDQPQHF
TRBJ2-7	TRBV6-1	CASRIIRDRVDYEQYF
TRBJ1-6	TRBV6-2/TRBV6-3	CASSRTGMASPLHF
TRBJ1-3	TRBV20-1	CSAELMLPGSSGNTIYF
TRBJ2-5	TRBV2	CARSRSGGETQYF
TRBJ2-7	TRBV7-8	CASSLAPDSSYEQYF
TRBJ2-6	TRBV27	CASSLSGGLSSGANVLTF
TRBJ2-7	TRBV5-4	CASSGGPASSYEQYF
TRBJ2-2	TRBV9	CASSPGRPAAGELFF
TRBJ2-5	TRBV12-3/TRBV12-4	CASSFNPPLGLAGAQETQYF
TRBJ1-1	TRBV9	CASSVAEENTEAFF
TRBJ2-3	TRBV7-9	CASSLVGSQSTDTQYF
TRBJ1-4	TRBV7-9	CASTSDRNGEKLFF
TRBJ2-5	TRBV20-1	CSARDQVAGDQETQYF
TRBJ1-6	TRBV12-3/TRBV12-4	CASSYGETSYNSPLHF
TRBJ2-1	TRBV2	CASSPVRGSSYNEQFF
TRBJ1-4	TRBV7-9	CASRLDGLNEKLFF
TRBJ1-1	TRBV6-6	CASTPDRYTEAFF
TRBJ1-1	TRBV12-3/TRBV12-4	CASSYSIRAHTEAFF